This T cell receptor beta chain was observed in a study of T cell responses to AZD1222 COVID-19 vaccine. The CDR3 covers 20 residues. The V segment lost 4 bases and the J segment 4 bases; nucleotides outside the gene matches: 17. Germline V CDR1 and CDR2: SGDLS, YYNGEE. Libraries were prepared by immunoSEQ multiplex PCR; TCRdb keeps only in-frame clonotypes and omits some of them. The table lists around 140,000 clones, 80% to 90% of them singletons, with 2.5% to 3% in the top ten. The rearrangement joins TRBV9 to TRBJ2-3; 14 nucleotides agree with TRBD2. The origin of this receptor is an adult in good health. The sequencing here drew on peripheral blood, taken on day 0 of AZD1222 vaccination. The CDR3: CASSSRRWTSGRLQADTQYF. CDR3 DNA: TGTGCCAGCAGCTCCCGACGGTGGACTAGCGGGAGGTTACAAGCAGATACGCAGTATTTT. Full variable domain (outside the CDR3, taken from reference TRBV9 and TRBJ2-3): DSGVTQTPKHLITATGQRVTLRCSPRSGDLSVYWYQQSLDQGLQFLIQYYNGEERAKGNILERFSAQQFPDLHSELNLSSLELGDSALYFCASSSRRWTSGRLQADTQYFGPGTRLTVL.